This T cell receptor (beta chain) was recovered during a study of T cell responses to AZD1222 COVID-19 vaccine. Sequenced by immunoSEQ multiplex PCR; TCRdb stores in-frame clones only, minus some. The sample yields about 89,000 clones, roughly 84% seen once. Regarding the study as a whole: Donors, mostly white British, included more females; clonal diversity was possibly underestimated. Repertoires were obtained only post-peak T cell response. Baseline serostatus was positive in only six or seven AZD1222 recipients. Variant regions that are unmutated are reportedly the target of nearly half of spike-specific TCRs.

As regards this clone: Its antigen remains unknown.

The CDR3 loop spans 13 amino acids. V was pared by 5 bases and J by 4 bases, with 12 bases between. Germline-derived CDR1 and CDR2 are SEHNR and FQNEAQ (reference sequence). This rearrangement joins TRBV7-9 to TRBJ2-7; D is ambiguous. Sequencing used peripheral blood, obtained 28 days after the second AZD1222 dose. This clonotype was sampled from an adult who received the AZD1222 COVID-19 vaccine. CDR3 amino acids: CASSPSREYEQYF. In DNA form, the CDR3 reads TGTGCCAGCAGCCCCTCCCGTGAGTACGAGCAGTACTTC. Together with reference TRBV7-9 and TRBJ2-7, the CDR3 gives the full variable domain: DTGVSQNPRHKITKRGQNVTFRCDPISEHNRLYWYRQTLGQGPEFLTYFQNEAQLEKSRLLSDRFSAERPKGSFSTLEIQRTEQGDSAMYLCASSPSREYEQYFGPGTRLTVT.